These 22 T cell receptor beta chains originate from one sample sequenced in a study of T cell repertoires in cytomegalovirus infection. The antigens for these receptors are not known. Using its own MiXCR run on the reads, TCRdb lists one record per CDR3 protein. The sample carries about half a million distinct CDR3 sequences, roughly a third recorded once. The source material was cultured PBMCs, sampled from culture after CMV antigen stimulation. These receptors all come from a human donor in good health (CMV status not recorded). Some clones in this sample may be carry-over from other donors' samples.

This clonotype has a handful of counts. The CDR3 is CASSFATGPGPGGTSTDTQYF. The CDR3 DNA reads TGTGCCAGCAGTTTCGCGACGGGACCGGGCCCCGGAGGGACTAGCACAGATACGCAGTATTTT. This rearrangement joins TRBV27 to TRBJ2-3; D possibly corresponds to TRBD2 (6 bases). V lost 3 bases and J 0 bases, leaving 28 bases between the germline ends. The CDR3 has 21 amino acids. Germline V gene sequence: CDR1 MNHEY, CDR2 SMNVEV (reference sequence).

The V call is TRBV27, the J call TRBJ2-5, with TRBD1 matching over 8 bases. V shed 2 bases and J 4 bases; nucleotides not matched to a gene: 6. CDR3 size: 15 residues. Germline values: CDR1 MNHEY, CDR2 SMNVEV (reference sequence). Here the CDR3 DNA reads TGTGCCAGCAGTTTACGCGGGACAGGTAGAGAGACCCAGTACTTC. Protein sequence: CASSLRGTGRETQYF.

The chain couples TRBV12-3 or TRBV12-4 to TRBJ1-1; D gene ambiguous. There are 13 residues in the CDR3. V was shortened by 5 bases and J by 5 bases, with 12 bases between the two germline ends. CDR3 residues: CASSVGVGTEAFF. The CDR3, as DNA: TGTGCCAGCAGTGTCGGGGTAGGGACTGAAGCTTTCTTT.

This rearrangement joins TRBV6-5 to TRBJ1-2; D gene unclear. The CDR3 is made up of 11 amino acids. Germline V gives CDR1 MNHEY, CDR2 SVGAGI. Trimming pared 5 bases from V and 10 bases from J, leaving 11 bases between. CDR3 sequence: CASSEGQAYTF. DNA for the CDR3: TGTGCCAGCAGTGAAGGCCAGGCCTACACCTTC.

The genes are TRBV29-1 and TRBJ2-5; possibly TRBD1 for D (5 bases). Germline CDR1 and CDR2: SQVTM and ANQGSEA. The CDR3 sequence is 15 residues long. The V and J ends lost 4 bases and 5 bases respectively, with 20 bases between them. The DNA of the CDR3 is TGCAGCGTTGGTCCAACAAACGACAGAAGGGAGACCCAGTACTTC. As protein: CSVGPTNDRRETQYF. The full variable domain, with the rest looked up from reference TRBV29-1 and TRBJ2-5, is SAVISQKPSRDICQRGTSLTIQCQVDSQVTMMFWYRQQPGQSLTLIATANQGSEATYESGFVIDKFPISRPNLTFSTLTVSNMSPEDSSIYLCSVGPTNDRRETQYFGPGTRLLVL.

V is TRBV7-6 and J is TRBJ2-4; D is ambiguous. This CDR3 is built from 17 residues. Germline assignment: CDR1 SGHVS and CDR2 FNYEAQ. Trimming cost V 1 base and J 0 bases, with 13 bases left between them. The CDR3 loop reads CASSLEAPHRAKNIQYF. The CDR3 DNA is TGTGCCAGCAGCTTAGAGGCCCCACACAGAGCCAAAAACATTCAGTACTTC. Complete variable domain (other parts from reference TRBV7-6 and TRBJ2-4): GAGVSQSPRYKVTKRGQDVALRCDPISGHVSLYWYRQALGQGPEFLTYFNYEAQQDKSGLPNDRFSAERPEGSISTLTIQRTEQRDSAMYRCASSLEAPHRAKNIQYFGAGTRLSVL.

V and J are TRBV15 and TRBJ2-1; D is unresolved. Germline CDR1 LNHNV, CDR2 YYDKDF (reference sequence). With 1 base removed from V and 4 bases from J, the gap between germline ends came to 14 bases. This CDR3 spans 16 amino acids. Written as DNA, the CDR3 is TGTGCCACCAGCAGAGCAGTTGGTGGCGGATACAATGAGCAGTTCTTC. It codes for CATSRAVGGGYNEQFF.

This clonotype showed up many times. The CDR3 DNA reads TGTGCCAGCAGACTACCCCTCCGGGACTACCTCTACAATGAGCAGTTCTTC. Its translation: CASRLPLRDYLYNEQFF. The chain links TRBV6-1 to TRBJ2-1, with 7 bases lining up with TRBD2. The CDR3 length is 17 residues. CDR1 MNHNS and CDR2 SASEGT come from the germline V gene. V shed 6 bases, J shed 3 bases, and the junction held 14 bases outside the gene matches.

This clonotype has a handful of counts. This chain links TRBV30 with TRBJ2-7, with 9 bases fitting TRBD2. The germline CDR1 and CDR2 sequences are GTSNPN and SVGIG (reference sequence). Losses at the gene ends were 2 bases for V and 5 bases for J; bases not matched to a gene: 10. The CDR3 runs 15 residues. CDR3 loop: CAWSPGLASPHEQYF. The CDR3 DNA reads TGTGCCTGGAGTCCCGGACTAGCGAGTCCCCACGAGCAGTACTTC.

The genes are TRBV11-2 and TRBJ2-5; weak D call: TRBD2 (5 bases). V lost 0 bases and J lost 5, with 10 bases in between. The CDR3 runs 14 residues. Germline CDR1 and CDR2: SGHAT and FQNNGV. The CDR3, as DNA: TGTGCCAGCAGCTTAGAGGGTAGAGGGGAGACCCAGTACTTC. Residues: CASSLEGRGETQYF.

The V gene is TRBV12-3 or TRBV12-4, the J gene TRBJ1-1, with TRBD1 as a possible D gene (5 bases). The CDR3 extends over 13 amino acids. V gave up 10 bases and J gave up 0 bases, with 12 bases separating them. The CDR3, as DNA: TGTGCCATCATCTCGACAGTGAACACTGAAGCTTTCTTT. Amino acids: CAIISTVNTEAFF.

This clonotype has more than one count but fewer than ten. The CDR3 here is CASSLFRTSATGELFF. The DNA for the CDR3 is TGTGCCAGCAGCTTGTTTAGGACTAGCGCCACCGGGGAGCTGTTTTTT. The chain has TRBV11-2 and TRBJ2-2; 9 bases are a match to TRBD2. CDR1 and CDR2 from the germline V gene are SGHAT and FQNNGV. The CDR3 sequence is 16 residues long. With V trimmed by 3 bases and J by 4 bases, 6 bases remained unmatched.

The V gene is TRBV28, the J gene TRBJ2-3; D is unresolved. Trimming removed 5 bases at V and 4 bases at J, with 7 bases between. CDR1 and CDR2 from the germline V gene are MDHEN and SYDVKM. The CDR3 has 12 residues. CDR3 region: CASSVVSDTQYF. The CDR3 DNA reads TGTGCCAGCAGTGTCGTATCAGATACGCAGTATTTT.

The chain has TRBV4-1 and TRBJ2-5; D not resolved. Trimming pared 5 bases from V and 7 bases from J, leaving 20 bases between. Germline CDR1 and CDR2: MGHRA and YSYEKL. The CDR3 is made up of 15 amino acids. CDR3 loop: CASSDLTLDLGTQYF. The CDR3 coding sequence is TGCGCCAGCAGCGATTTGACGTTGGATCTCGGGACCCAGTACTTC.

This clonotype showed up just a few times. The V and J genes are TRBV19 and TRBJ2-1, with 7 bases fitting TRBD1. The length of the CDR3 is 13 residues. V shed 3 bases, J shed 9 bases, and the junction held 5 bases outside the gene matches. Germline values: CDR1 LNHDA, CDR2 SQIVND (reference sequence). The CDR3 protein is CASSIPGGTEQFF. CDR3 DNA: TGTGCCAGTAGTATCCCAGGGGGAACTGAGCAGTTCTTC.

The chain has TRBV6-2 or TRBV6-3 and TRBJ1-5; D not certain. The CDR3 covers 15 residues. CDR1 MNHEY and CDR2 SVGEGT come from the germline V gene. The V end lost 2 bases, the J end lost 2 bases, and 10 bases lay between the germline ends. The CDR3 loop reads CASSYSTRGNQPQHF. In DNA, the CDR3 is TGTGCCAGCAGTTACAGTACTCGTGGCAATCAGCCCCAGCATTTT.

In its sample, this clonotype was seen many times. The CDR3 loop reads CASSQRGYEQYV. The CDR3 coding sequence is TGTGCCAGCAGTCAGCGGGGGTACGAGCAGTACGTC. The rearrangement joins TRBV6-2 or TRBV6-3 to TRBJ2-7, with 8 positions matching TRBD2. This CDR3 has 12 amino acids. Losses at the gene ends were 5 bases for V and 4 bases for J; bases not matched to a gene: 1. The V gene's germline CDR1 is MNHEY and CDR2 SVGEGT.

The rearrangement links TRBV15 to TRBJ1-2; possibly TRBD1 for D (5 bases). The V and J ends lost 0 bases and 4 bases respectively, with 9 bases between them. Germline V gene data show CDR1 as LNHNV and CDR2 as YYDKDF (reference sequence). The CDR3 is 14 amino acids. The CDR3 loop is CATSRDHGTYGYTF. CDR3 DNA: TGTGCCACCAGCAGAGATCACGGGACCTATGGCTACACCTTC.

This clonotype occurred many times. The rearrangement links TRBV7-3 to TRBJ1-2; 8 bases agree with TRBD1. The CDR3 runs to 15 residues. Trimming at V came to 4 bases and at J to 7 bases, leaving 11 bases not matched to a gene. CDR1 and CDR2 (germline): SGHTA, FQGTGA. In DNA, the CDR3 is TGTGCCAGCAGCTCAGACGACAGGGGCGCGGGTGGCTACACCTTC. Its translation: CASSSDDRGAGGYTF.

This clonotype was seen only once. The rearrangement joins TRBV7-9 to TRBJ2-1; the match to TRBD2 covers 8 bases. CDR1 and CDR2 (germline): SEHNR, FQNEAQ (reference sequence). The CDR3 totals 15 residues. V was pared by 0 bases and J by 7 bases, with 5 bases of the junction left unmatched. The CDR3 loop is CASSLATGGPNEQFF. Here the CDR3 DNA reads TGTGCCAGCAGCTTAGCTACGGGAGGGCCGAATGAGCAGTTCTTC.

The chain employs TRBV6-2 or TRBV6-3 and TRBJ2-6; D ambiguous. Per the germline V gene, CDR1 is MNHEY and CDR2 is SVGEGT. Trimming left V 7 bases short and J 2 bases short, with 6 bases between. CDR3 length: 13 amino acids. CDR3 bases: TGTGCCAGCATTCCGGCTGGGGCCAACGTCCTGACTTTC. Encoded protein: CASIPAGANVLTF.

The chain uses TRBV4-3 and TRBJ2-1, with D possibly being TRBD1 (6 bases). Germline CDR1 reads LGHNA; CDR2 reads YSLEER. The CDR3 covers 13 residues. Trimming removed 2 bases at V and 6 bases at J, with 8 bases between. This CDR3 reads CASSQTGINEQFF. CDR3 sequence (DNA): TGCGCCAGCAGCCAAACAGGGATCAATGAGCAGTTCTTC.